This T cell receptor beta chain originates from a study of T cell repertoires in cytomegalovirus infection. Whole-study context: Indicated by public TCR beta signatures were CMV infection and matching HLA type.

Each CDR3 protein gets one entry after TCRdb re-called the reads with MiXCR. The data hold around 450,000 distinct CDR3 sequences, with around 32% observed a single time. Germline CDR1 reads SGHVS; CDR2 reads FQNEAQ. This CDR3 has 16 residues. Trimming cost V 2 bases and J 6 bases; bases outside gene matches: 7. Many counts were recorded for this clonotype. Its antigen remains unidentified. Broader study findings: Clonotype analysis showed dominance of the ex vivo response by HLA-C-restricted CMV-specific TCR beta clonotypes. Summed frequency of public TCR beta families distinguished CMV carriers with the relevant HLA.

The chain recombines TRBV7-8 with TRBJ2-2; 9 bases are shared with TRBD1. The specimen sequenced was PBMCs. The TCR originated in a human donor in good health (CMV status not recorded). Some clones in this sample may be carry-over from other donors' samples. The CDR3 spells CASSLRQGGGAGELFF. Written as DNA, the CDR3 is TGTGCCAGCAGCTTAAGACAGGGGGGAGGGGCCGGGGAGCTGTTTTTT. Complete variable domain (other parts from reference TRBV7-8 and TRBJ2-2): GAGVSQSPRYKVAKRGQDVALRCDPISGHVSLFWYQQALGQGPEFLTYFQNEAQLDKSGLPSDRFFAERPEGSVSTLKIQRTQQEDSAVYLCASSLRQGGGAGELFFGEGSRLTVL.